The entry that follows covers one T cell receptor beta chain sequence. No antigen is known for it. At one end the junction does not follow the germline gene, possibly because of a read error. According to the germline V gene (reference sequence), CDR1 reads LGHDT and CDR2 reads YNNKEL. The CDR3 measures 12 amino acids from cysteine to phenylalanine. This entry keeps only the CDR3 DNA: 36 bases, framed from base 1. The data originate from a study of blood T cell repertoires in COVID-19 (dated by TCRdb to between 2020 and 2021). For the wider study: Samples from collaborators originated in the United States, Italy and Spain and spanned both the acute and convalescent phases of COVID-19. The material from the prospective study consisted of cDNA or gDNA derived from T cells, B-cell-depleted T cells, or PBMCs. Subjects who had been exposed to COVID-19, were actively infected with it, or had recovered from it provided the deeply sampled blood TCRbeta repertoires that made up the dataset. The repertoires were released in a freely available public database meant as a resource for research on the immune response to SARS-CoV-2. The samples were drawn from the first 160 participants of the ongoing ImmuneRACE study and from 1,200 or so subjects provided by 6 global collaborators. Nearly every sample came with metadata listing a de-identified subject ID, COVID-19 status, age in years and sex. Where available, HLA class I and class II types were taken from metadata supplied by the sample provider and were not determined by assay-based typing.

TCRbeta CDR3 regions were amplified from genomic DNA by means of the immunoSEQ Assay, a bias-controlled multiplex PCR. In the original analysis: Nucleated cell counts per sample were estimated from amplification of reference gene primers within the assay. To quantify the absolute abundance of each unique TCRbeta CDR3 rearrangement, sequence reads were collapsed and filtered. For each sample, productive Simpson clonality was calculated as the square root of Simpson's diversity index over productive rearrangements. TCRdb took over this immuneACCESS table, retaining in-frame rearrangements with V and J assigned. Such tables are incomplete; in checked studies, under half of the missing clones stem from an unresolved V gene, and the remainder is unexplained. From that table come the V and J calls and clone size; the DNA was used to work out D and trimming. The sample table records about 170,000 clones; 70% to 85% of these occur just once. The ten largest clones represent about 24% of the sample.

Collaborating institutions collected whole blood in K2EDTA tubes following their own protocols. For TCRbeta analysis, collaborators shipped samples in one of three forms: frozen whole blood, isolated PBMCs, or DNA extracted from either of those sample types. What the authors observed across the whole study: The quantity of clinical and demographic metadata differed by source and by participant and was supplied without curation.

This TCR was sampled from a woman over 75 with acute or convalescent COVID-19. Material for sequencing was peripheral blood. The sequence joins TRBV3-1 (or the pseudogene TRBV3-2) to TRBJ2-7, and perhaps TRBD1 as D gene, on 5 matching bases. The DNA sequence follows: TGTGCCAGCAGCCAAGATGGCAGGGTCCGACACTTC. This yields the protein CASSQDGRVRHF.